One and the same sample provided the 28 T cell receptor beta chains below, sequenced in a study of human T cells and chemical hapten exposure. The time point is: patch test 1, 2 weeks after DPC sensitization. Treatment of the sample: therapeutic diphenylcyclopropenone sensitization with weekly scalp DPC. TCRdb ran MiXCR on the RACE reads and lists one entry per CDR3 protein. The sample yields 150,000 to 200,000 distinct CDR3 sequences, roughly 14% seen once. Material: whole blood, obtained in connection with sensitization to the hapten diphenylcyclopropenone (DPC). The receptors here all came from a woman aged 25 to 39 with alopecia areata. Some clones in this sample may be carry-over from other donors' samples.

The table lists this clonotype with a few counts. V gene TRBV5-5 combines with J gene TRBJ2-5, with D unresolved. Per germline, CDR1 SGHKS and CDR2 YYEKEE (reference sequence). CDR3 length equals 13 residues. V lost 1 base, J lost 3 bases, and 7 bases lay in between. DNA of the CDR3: TGTGCCAGCAGCTTGCCCGTGGAAGAGACCCAGTACTTC. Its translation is CASSLPVEETQYF.

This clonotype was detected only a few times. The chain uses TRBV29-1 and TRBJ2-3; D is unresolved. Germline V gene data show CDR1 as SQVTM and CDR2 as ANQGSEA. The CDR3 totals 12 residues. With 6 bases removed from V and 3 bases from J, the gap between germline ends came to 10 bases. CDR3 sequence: CSVRLMTDTQYF. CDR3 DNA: TGCAGCGTCCGACTTATGACAGATACGCAGTATTTT.

The CDR3 here is CSASLQKETQYF. The DNA of the CDR3 is TGCAGTGCTAGTCTCCAGAAAGAGACCCAGTACTTC. The V call is TRBV20-1, the J call TRBJ2-5; D not resolved. Germline V CDR1 and CDR2: DFQATT, SNEGSKA (reference sequence). The CDR3 has 12 amino acids. V was shortened by 3 bases and J by 3 bases, with 8 bases between the two germline ends.

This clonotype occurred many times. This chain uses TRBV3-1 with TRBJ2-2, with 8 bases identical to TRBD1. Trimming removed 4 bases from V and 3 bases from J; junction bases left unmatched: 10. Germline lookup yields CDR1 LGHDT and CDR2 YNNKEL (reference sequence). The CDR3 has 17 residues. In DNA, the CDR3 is TGTGCCAGCAGCCGGGCAGGACAGGGTAAATACACCGGGGAGCTGTTTTTT. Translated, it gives CASSRAGQGKYTGELFF.

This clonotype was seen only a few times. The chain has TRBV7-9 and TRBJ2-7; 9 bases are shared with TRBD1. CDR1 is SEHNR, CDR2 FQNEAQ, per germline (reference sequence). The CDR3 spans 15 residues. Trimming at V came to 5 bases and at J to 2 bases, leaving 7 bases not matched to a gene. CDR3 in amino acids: CASSPGTGHPYEQYF. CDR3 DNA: TGTGCCAGCAGCCCCGGGACAGGGCATCCCTACGAGCAGTACTTC.

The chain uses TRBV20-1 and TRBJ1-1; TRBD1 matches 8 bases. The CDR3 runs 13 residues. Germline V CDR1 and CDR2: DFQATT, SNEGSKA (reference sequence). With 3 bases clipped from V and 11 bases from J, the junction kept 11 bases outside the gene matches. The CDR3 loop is CSARDRTGFLAFF. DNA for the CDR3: TGCAGTGCTAGGGACCGGACAGGGTTCTTGGCTTTCTTT.

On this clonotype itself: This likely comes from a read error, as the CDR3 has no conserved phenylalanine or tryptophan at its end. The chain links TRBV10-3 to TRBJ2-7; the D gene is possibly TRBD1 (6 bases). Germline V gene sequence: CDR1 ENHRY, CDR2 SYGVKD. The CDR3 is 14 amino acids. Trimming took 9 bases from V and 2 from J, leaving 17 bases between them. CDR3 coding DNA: TGTGCCATTTCTGAGCAGGGGTCAACCTACGAGCAGTACCTC. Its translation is CAISEQGSTYEQYL.

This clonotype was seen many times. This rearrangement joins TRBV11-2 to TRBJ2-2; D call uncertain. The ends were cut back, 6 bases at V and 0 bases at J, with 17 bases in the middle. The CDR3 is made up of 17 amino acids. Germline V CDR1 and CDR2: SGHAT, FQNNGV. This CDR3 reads CASRGFFESTNTGELFF. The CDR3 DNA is TGTGCCAGCAGGGGATTCTTCGAGAGTACGAACACCGGGGAGCTGTTTTTT.

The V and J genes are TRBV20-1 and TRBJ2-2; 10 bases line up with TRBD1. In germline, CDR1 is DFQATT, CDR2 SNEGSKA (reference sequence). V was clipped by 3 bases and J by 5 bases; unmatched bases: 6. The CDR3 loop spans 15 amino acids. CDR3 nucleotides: TGCAGTGCTAGTCCCCGGGACAGGGGTACCGGGGAGCTGTTTTTT. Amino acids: CSASPRDRGTGELFF.

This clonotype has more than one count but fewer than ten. The CDR3 sequence: CSARDSGTDDGYTF. The DNA for the CDR3 is TGCAGTGCTAGAGATTCCGGGACAGATGATGGCTACACCTTC. V and J are TRBV20-1 and TRBJ1-2; 7 bases align to TRBD1. The CDR3 is 14 amino acids. Germline lookup yields CDR1 DFQATT and CDR2 SNEGSKA (reference sequence). Germline trimming cut 0 bases from V and 6 bases from J; bases unmatched to any gene: 7.

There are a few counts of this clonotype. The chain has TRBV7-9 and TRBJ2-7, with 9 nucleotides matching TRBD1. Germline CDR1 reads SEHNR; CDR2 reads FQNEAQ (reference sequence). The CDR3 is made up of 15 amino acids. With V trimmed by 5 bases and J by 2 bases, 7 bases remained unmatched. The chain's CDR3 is CASSPYRGQAYEQYF. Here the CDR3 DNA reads TGTGCCAGCAGCCCCTACAGGGGGCAGGCCTACGAGCAGTACTTC.

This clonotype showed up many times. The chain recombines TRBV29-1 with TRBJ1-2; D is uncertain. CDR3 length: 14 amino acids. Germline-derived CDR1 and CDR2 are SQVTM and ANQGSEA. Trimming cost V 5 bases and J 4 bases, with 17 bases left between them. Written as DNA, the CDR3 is TGCAGCGTTCTGGCGTCCGGGCCGCCCTATGGCTACACCTTC. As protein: CSVLASGPPYGYTF.

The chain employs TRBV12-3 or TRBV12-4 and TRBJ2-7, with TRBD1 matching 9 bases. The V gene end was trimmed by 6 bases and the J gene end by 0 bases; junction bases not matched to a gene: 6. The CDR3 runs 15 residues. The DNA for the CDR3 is TGTGCCAGCAGCCCGGACAGGGGTAGCTCCTACGAGCAGTACTTC. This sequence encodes CASSPDRGSSYEQYF.

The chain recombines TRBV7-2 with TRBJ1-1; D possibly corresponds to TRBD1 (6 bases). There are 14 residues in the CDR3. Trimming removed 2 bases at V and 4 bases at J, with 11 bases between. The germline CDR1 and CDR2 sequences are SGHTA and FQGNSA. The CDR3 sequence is CASSLTGQFTEAFF. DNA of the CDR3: TGTGCCAGCAGCTTAACAGGGCAATTCACTGAAGCTTTCTTT.

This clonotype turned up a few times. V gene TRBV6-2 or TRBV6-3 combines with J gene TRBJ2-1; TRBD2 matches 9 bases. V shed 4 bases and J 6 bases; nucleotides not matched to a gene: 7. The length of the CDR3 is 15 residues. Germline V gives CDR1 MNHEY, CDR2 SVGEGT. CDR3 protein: CASSLGGRAINEQFF. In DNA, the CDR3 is TGTGCCAGCAGTTTGGGCGGGAGGGCCATCAATGAGCAGTTCTTC.

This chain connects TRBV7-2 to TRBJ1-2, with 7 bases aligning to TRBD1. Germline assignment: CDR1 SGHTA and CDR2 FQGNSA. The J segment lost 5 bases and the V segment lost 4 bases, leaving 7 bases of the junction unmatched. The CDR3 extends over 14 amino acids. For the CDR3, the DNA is TGTGCCAGCAGCTCCGGGACAGAGCGATATGGCTACACCTTC. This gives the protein CASSSGTERYGYTF.

CDR3 protein: CASSQVMGHEQFF. The CDR3 nucleotides are TGTGCCAGCAGCCAAGTAATGGGTCATGAGCAGTTCTTC. The V gene is TRBV3-1, the J gene TRBJ2-1, with D unclear. Trimming stripped 1 base from V and 8 bases from J, with 9 bases between. The CDR3 sequence is 13 residues long. Germline V gene data show CDR1 as LGHDT and CDR2 as YNNKEL (reference sequence).

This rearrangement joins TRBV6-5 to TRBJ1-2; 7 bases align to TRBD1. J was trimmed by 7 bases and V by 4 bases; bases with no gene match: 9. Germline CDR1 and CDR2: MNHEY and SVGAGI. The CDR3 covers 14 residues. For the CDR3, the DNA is TGTGCCAGCAGTTCTGACAGGGAAGTTTTTGGCTACACCTTC. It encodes CASSSDREVFGYTF.

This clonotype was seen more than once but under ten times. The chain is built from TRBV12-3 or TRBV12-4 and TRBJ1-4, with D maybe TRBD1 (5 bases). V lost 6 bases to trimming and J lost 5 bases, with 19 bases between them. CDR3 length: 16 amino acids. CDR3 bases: TGTGCCAGCAGACCAATGCCGGGACCGGCGAATGAAAAACTGTTTTTT. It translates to CASRPMPGPANEKLFF.

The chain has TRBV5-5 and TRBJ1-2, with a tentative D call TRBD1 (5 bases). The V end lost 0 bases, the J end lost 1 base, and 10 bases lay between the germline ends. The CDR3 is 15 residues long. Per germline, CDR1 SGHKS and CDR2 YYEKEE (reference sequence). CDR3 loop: CASSLVATDNYGYTF. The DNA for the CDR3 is TGTGCCAGCAGCTTGGTTGCGACAGATAACTATGGCTACACCTTC.

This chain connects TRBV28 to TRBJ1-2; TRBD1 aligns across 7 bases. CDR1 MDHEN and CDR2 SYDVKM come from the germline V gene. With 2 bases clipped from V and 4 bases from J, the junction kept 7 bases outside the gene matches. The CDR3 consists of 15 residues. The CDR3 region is CASSLPTGSLYGYTF. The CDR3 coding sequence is TGTGCCAGCAGTTTACCGACAGGGTCCCTCTATGGCTACACCTTC.

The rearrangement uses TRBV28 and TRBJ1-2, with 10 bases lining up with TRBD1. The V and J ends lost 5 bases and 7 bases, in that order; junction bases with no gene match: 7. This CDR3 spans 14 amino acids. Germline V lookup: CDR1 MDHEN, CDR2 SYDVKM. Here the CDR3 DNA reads TGTGCCAGCAGTAATACCGGGACAGGGGTTGGCTACACCTTC. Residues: CASSNTGTGVGYTF.

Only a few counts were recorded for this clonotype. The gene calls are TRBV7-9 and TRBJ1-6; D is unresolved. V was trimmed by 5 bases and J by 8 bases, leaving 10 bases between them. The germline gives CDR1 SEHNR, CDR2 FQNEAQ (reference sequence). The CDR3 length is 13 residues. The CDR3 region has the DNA TGTGCCAGCAGCAGGACGGGAGATTCACCCCTCCACTTT. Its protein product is CASSRTGDSPLHF.

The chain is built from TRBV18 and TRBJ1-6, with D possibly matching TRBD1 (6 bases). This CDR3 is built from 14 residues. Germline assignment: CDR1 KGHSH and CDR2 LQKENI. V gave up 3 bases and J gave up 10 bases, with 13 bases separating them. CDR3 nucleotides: TGTGCCAGCTCACCCGGACAGAGAGGCTCACCCCTCCACTTT. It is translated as CASSPGQRGSPLHF.

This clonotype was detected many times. DNA of the CDR3: TGTGCCAGCAGTCCCTGGGGTGTGGGCGAGCAGTACTTC. Translating gives CASSPWGVGEQYF. The chain couples TRBV12-3 or TRBV12-4 to TRBJ2-7; D unclear. V lost 5 bases, J lost 6 bases, and 14 bases lay in between. The CDR3 is made up of 13 amino acids.

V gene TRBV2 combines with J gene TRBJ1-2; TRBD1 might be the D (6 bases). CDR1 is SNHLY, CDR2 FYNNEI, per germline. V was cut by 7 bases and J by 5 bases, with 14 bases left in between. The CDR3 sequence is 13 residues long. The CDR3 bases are TGTGCCAGCACCCAGGGGTCCGGATATGGCTACACCTTC. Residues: CASTQGSGYGYTF.

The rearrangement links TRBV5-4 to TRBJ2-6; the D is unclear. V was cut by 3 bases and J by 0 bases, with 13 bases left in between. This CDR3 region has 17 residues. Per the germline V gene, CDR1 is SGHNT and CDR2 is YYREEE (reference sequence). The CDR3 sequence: CASSSPRSNSGANVLTF. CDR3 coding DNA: TGTGCCAGCAGCTCCCCCCGTAGTAACTCTGGGGCCAACGTCCTGACTTTC.

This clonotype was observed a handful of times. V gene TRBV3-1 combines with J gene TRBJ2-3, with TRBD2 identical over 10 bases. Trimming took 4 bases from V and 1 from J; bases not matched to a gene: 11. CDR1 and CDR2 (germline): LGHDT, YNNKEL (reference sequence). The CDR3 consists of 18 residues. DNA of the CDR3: TGTGCCAGCAGCCCCTCCCGGGGCGGGACTAGCGGCACAGATACGCAGTATTTT. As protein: CASSPSRGGTSGTDTQYF.